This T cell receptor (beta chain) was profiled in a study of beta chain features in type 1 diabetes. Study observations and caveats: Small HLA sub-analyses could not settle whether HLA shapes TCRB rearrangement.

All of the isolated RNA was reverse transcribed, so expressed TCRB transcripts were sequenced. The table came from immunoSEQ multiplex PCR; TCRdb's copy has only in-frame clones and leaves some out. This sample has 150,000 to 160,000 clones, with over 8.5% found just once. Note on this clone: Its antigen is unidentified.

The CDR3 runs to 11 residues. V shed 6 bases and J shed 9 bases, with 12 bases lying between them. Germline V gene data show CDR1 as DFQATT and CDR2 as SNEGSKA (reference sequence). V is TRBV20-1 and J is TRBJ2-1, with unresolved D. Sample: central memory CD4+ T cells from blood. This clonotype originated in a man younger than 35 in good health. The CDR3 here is CSALNLVEQFF. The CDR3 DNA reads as TGCAGTGCCCTTAATTTGGTTGAGCAGTTCTTC.